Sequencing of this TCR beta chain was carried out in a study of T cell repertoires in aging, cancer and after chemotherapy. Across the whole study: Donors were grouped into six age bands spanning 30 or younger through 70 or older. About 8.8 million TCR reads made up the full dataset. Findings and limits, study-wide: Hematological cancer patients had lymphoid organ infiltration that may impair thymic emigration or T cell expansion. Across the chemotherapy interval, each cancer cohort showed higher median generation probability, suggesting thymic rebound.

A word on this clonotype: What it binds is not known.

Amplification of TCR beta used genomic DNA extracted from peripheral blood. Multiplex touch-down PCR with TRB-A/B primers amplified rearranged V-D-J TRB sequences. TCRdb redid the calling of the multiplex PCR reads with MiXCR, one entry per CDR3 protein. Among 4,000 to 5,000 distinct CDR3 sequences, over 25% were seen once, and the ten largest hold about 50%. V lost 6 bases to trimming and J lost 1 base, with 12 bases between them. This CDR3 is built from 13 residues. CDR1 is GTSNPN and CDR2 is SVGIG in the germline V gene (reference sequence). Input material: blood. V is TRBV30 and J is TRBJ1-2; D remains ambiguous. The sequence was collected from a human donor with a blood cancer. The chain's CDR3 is CACRANSNYGYTF. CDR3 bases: TGTGCCTGCCGGGCAAACAGTAACTATGGCTACACCTTC. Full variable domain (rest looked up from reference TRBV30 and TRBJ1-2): SQTIHQWPATLVQPVGSPLSLECTVEGTSNPNLYWYRQAAGRGLQLLFYSVGIGQISSEVPQNLSASRPQDRQFILSSKKLLLSDSGFYLCACRANSNYGYTFGSGTRLTVV.